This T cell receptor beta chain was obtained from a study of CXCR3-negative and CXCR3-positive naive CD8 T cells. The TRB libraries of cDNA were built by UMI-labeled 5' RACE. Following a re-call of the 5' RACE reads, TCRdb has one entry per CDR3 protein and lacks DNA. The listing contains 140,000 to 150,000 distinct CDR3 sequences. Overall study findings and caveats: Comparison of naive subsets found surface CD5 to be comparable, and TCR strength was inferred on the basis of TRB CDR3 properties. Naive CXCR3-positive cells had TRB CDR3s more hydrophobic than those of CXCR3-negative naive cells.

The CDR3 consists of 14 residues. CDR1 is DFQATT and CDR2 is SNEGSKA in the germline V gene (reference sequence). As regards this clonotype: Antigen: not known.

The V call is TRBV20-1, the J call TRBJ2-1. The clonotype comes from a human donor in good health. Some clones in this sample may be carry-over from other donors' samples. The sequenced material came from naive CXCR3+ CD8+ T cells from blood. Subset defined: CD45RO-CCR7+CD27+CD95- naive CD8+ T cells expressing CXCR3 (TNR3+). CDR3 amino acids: CSARDSHLYNEQFF.